A selection of T cell receptor beta chains follows, all from one sample in a study of blood T cell repertoires in COVID-19. Measured with immunoSEQ multiplex PCR; TCRdb has only the in-frame clones, and not every one. This table has approximately 480,000 clones, about nine tenths appearing once. The material sequenced was PBMCs or T cells enriched from blood (not recorded which). These receptors came from a woman aged 18-35 years who had recovered from COVID-19. CDR3s include the opening cysteine and the closing phenylalanine or tryptophan. A D gene is named only where the DNA matches it firmly. Some rows mark clone size as missing; the rest say once, few, many or name a class of expanded clone.

j_call d_call v_call clone_size cdr3_nt cdr3_aa
TRBJ1-1 NA TRBV5-1 NA TGCGCCAGCAGCTCGTCGGTTGGAGAGGCTGAAGCTTTCTTT CASSSSVGEAEAFF
TRBJ1-2 NA TRBV20-1 NA TGCAGTGTTCCCTCCAGGGTAGGCTACACCTTC CSVPSRVGYTF
TRBJ1-2 TRBD1 TRBV6-6 NA TGTGCCAGCAGTCGAAGACAGGGGGCGACGCATGGCTACACCTTC CASSRRQGATHGYTF
TRBJ2-2 TRBD1 TRBV6-5 NA TGTGCCAGCAAGACAGGGTTGGACACCGGGGAGCTGTTTTTT CASKTGLDTGELFF
TRBJ1-1 TRBD1 TRBV5-1 NA TGCGCCAGCAGCTTAGGACAGGGCCGCCTTCTTTTGAACACTGAAGCTTTCTTT CASSLGQGRLLLNTEAFF
TRBJ2-7 TRBD1 TRBV24-1 NA TGTGCCACCAGTGATGGACAGGGATGGAGACCCGACGAGCAGTACTTC CATSDGQGWRPDEQYF
TRBJ1-2 NA TRBV25-1 NA TGTGCCAGCAGTGGGCAGCATATGGCGCGGGACTATGGCTACACCTTC CASSGQHMARDYGYTF
TRBJ1-1 NA TRBV5-1 NA TGCGCCAGCAGCGGGGAGGGACGGAACTTAGAAGCTTTCTTT CASSGEGRNLEAFF
TRBJ2-3 TRBD2 TRBV5-4 NA TGTGCCAGCAGCTCCAAAGGGGCTAGCGGGGGGAGGGGAGATACGCAGTATTTT CASSSKGASGGRGDTQYF
TRBJ2-3 NA TRBV30 NA TGTGCCTGGAGTGTGGCGGGGTATAGCACAGATACGCAGTATTTT CAWSVAGYSTDTQYF
TRBJ2-3 TRBD2 TRBV4-1 NA TGCGCCAGCAGCCAATATCTAGCGGGGGGGCAAAACGTCCCAGATACGCAGTATTTT CASSQYLAGGQNVPDTQYF
TRBJ1-6 TRBD1 TRBV7-8 NA TGTGCCAGCAGCCTAGGGACAGGACAATATTCACCCCTCCACTTT CASSLGTGQYSPLHF
TRBJ2-3 TRBD2 TRBV18 NA TGTGCCAGCTCCCCTTCCCGGCTAGCGGGGGTTGGAGATACGCAGTATTTT CASSPSRLAGVGDTQYF
TRBJ2-2 NA TRBV2 NA TGTGCCAGCAGCCCTAGGATGGTTCCCGGGGAGCTGTTTTTT CASSPRMVPGELFF
TRBJ1-4 TRBD1 TRBV5-1 NA TGCGCCAGCAGCTCTGACAGGGGGGGAGATGAAAAACTGTTTTTT CASSSDRGGDEKLFF
TRBJ2-7 TRBD1 TRBV6-5 NA TGTGCCAGCAGTTACCGGGACAGGGGCTACGAGCAGTACTTC CASSYRDRGYEQYF
TRBJ1-4 NA TRBV3-1/TRBV3-2 NA TGTGCCAGCAGCCCAGGGTTAGGCGAAAAACTGTTTTTT CASSPGLGEKLFF
TRBJ1-1 NA TRBV10-1 once TGCGCCAGCAGTGAAAGCAGGGCTTCGGACACTGAAGCTTTCTTT CASSESRASDTEAFF
TRBJ2-5 TRBD1 TRBV6-5 NA TGTGCCAGCAGCTTGACAGGGAGCCGAGAGACCCAGTACTTC CASSLTGSRETQYF
TRBJ1-2 NA TRBV28 NA TGTGCCAGCACCTTCGGGGTCGCTAACTATGGCTACACCTTC CASTFGVANYGYTF
TRBJ1-3 NA TRBV14 few TGTGCCAGCAGCCAAGGGGCCTTTGCACCGATCTCTGGAAACACCATATATTTT CASSQGAFAPISGNTIYF
TRBJ1-1 NA TRBV12-3/TRBV12-4 NA TGTGCCAGCACGGCGGATATCAGGGCTGAAGCTTTCTTT CASTADIRAEAFF
TRBJ1-1 NA TRBV6-6 NA TGTGCCAGCACTGCTTGGAGCACTGAAGCTTTCTTT CASTAWSTEAFF
TRBJ1-1 NA TRBV7-9 NA TGTGCCAGCAGCTTCAGGGGCCAGAGGAACACTGAAGCTTTCTTT CASSFRGQRNTEAFF
TRBJ1-2 NA TRBV28 NA TGTGCCAGCAGTTTCTTGGGTCGGGGACTCATAAACTATGGCTACACCTTC CASSFLGRGLINYGYTF
TRBJ2-7 NA TRBV18 NA TGTGCCAGCTCACCGCGCCTCCAGGGAAGCTCCTACGAGCAGTACTTC CASSPRLQGSSYEQYF
TRBJ2-3 TRBD2 TRBV4-1 NA TGCGCCAGCAGCCAAGGCGGGCGGGGGGCGCGTCATACGCAGTATTTT CASSQGGRGARHTQYF
TRBJ2-1 TRBD1 TRBV15 NA TGTGCCACCAGCCTGCTGACAGGGTTCAATGAGCAGTTCTTC CATSLLTGFNEQFF
TRBJ2-1 NA TRBV2 NA TGTGCCAGCAGCCAAGAAGGGGGTGAGCAGTTCTTC CASSQEGGEQFF
TRBJ2-5 TRBD1 TRBV7-2 NA TGTGCCAGCAGCCGCTCGACAGGGACAGAGACCCAGTACTTC CASSRSTGTETQYF
TRBJ1-1 NA TRBV28 NA TGTGCCAGCAGCGGGGGAACTGAAGCTTTCTTT CASSGGTEAFF
TRBJ1-3 NA TRBV7-8 NA TGTGCCAGCAGCTTAGCGACGCAGGGGCACGTATATTTT CASSLATQGHVYF
TRBJ1-4 NA TRBV4-1 NA TGCGCCAGCAGCCATCCCGGGGCCCGGGGGGTGGAACTGTTTTTT CASSHPGARGVELFF
TRBJ2-7 NA TRBV6-5 once TGTGCCAGCAGTTACGGGGACACAAGATATGAGCAGTACTTC CASSYGDTRYEQYF
TRBJ1-1 TRBD1 TRBV5-5 NA TGTGCCAGCAGCTTCGGGCAGGGGGGAATTGAAGCTTTCTTT CASSFGQGGIEAFF
TRBJ1-5 NA TRBV18 NA TGTGCCAGCTCTCCGGATGCCTCTCGGGGTCAGCCCCAGCATTTT CASSPDASRGQPQHF
TRBJ1-2 TRBD1 TRBV10-3 NA TGTGCCATCACCCCGGGACAGACTAACTATGGCTACACCTTC CAITPGQTNYGYTF
TRBJ2-1 TRBD2 TRBV2 NA TGTGCCAGCAAAGCCCGGGACTACTACAATGAGCAGTTCTTC CASKARDYYNEQFF
TRBJ1-3 TRBD1 TRBV30 NA TGTGCCTGGACCCGGGACAGGGGAAACACCATATATTTT CAWTRDRGNTIYF
TRBJ2-7 TRBD1 TRBV10-3 NA TGTGCCATCAGTGACGAGGGGACAGCCTTATACGAGCAGTACTTC CAISDEGTALYEQYF
TRBJ1-3 TRBD1 TRBV7-2 NA TGTGCCAGCAGCCCTTGGACAGGGGGAAACACCATATATTTT CASSPWTGGNTIYF
TRBJ1-5 TRBD1 TRBV19 NA TGTGCCAGTAGTTTAACGACAGGGGAGGCTCAGCCCCAGCATTTT CASSLTTGEAQPQHF
TRBJ2-1 NA TRBV27 NA TGTGCCAGCAGTGGGGCCTCCGTGCAGTTCTTC CASSGASVQFF
TRBJ1-1 NA TRBV7-9 NA TGTGCCAGCAGCTTCGGGGGGCTGAACACTGAAGCTTTCTTT CASSFGGLNTEAFF
TRBJ1-3 NA TRBV30 NA TGTGCTGCAACAGGGAACACCATATATTTT CAATGNTIYF
TRBJ1-4 TRBD1 TRBV11-2 NA TGTGCCAGCAGCACAGACAGGGTTGAGGAAAAACTGTTTTTT CASSTDRVEEKLFF